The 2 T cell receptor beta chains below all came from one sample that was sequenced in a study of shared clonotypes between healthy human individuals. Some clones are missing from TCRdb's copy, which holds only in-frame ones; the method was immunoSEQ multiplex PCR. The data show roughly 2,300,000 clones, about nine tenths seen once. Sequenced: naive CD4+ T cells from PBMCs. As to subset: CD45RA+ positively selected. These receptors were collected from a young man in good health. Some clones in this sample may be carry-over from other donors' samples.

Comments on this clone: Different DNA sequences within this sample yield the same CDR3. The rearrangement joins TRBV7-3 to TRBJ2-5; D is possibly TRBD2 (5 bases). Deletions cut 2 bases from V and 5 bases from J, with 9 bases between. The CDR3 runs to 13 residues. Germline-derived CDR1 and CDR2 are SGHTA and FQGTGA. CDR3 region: CASSLRRGETQYF. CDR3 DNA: TGTGCCAGCAGCTTACGCAGAGGGGAGACCCAGTACTTC.

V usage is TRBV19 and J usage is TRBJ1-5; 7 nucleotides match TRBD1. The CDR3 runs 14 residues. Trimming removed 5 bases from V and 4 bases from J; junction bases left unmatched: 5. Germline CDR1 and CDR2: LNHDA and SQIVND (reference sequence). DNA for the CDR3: TGTGCCAGTAGTTTCGGGACAGCTAATCAGCCCCAGCATTTT. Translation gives CASSFGTANQPQHF.